The entry that follows covers one T cell receptor beta chain sequence. Its antigen is unidentified. The data derive from a study of monozygotic twins with inflammatory bowel disease. Study-wide results and limits: Patient repertoires may have gained variability from differing immunosuppressive treatments.

No DNA is given; TCRdb re-called the 5' RACE reads and lists each CDR3 protein once. Across more than 300,000 distinct CDR3 sequences, the top ten clones capture over 5.5% of the sample. Blood was drawn at approximately 2.7 ml per donor. There are 15 residues in the CDR3. Germline V gives CDR1 SGHNT, CDR2 YYREEE (reference sequence). The TCR was taken from a human donor with ulcerative colitis or Crohn's disease, or a healthy co-twin of an affected twin (not recorded which). Sequenced material: blood. This chain connects TRBV5-4 to TRBJ2-5; the TCRdb call, TRBD1, lacks DNA for checking. The CDR3 sequence: CASSVPTGPQETQYF.